This TCR beta chain derives from a study of T cell responses to AZD1222 COVID-19 vaccine. Germline V gene lookup returns CDR1 MNHEY and CDR2 SVGAGI. The CDR3 spans 15 residues. Trimming removed 8 bases from V and 4 bases from J, with 18 bases in between. TCRdb's copy holds only in-frame clones and misses some; the assay was immunoSEQ multiplex PCR. The repertoire holds around 60,000 clones, 85% to 95% seen once, with roughly 6.7% in the top ten. Sequenced here: peripheral blood, sampled 28 days after the second dose of the MenACWY control vaccine. This receptor was obtained from an adult who received the MenACWY meningococcal vaccine as a control. The rearrangement uses TRBV6-5 and TRBJ1-5; TRBD1 is a possible D gene (6 bases). CDR3 amino acids: CASALGGDINQPQHF. CDR3 bases: TGTGCCAGCGCTCTGGGAGGGGACATAAATCAGCCCCAGCATTTT.